The clone carrying this TCR beta chain was found once. Its target is not known. The V end was cut by 3 bases, the J end by 0 bases, with 9 bases between. The CDR3 length is 14 residues. Germline CDR1 reads SGHNT; CDR2 reads YYREEE (reference sequence). Measured with immunoSEQ multiplex PCR; TCRdb has only the in-frame clones, and not every one. The table records fewer than 130,000 clones, 70% to 90% of them present only once. This record belongs to a study of cytomegalovirus exposure and HLA in healthy donors. Study findings and constraints: With high specificity and sensitivity, the classifier reportedly diagnosed cytomegalovirus status. Among TCR beta chains, those listed as cytomegalovirus-associated numbered fewer than 200. Under in vitro conditions, a few CMV-associated chains were confirmed as specific for CMV antigens.

The donors were members of the approximately 130-subject validation cohort (separate from the approximately 670-subject first cohort). This sequence originates from a woman under 40 in good health and CMV-seropositive. The chain has TRBV5-4 and TRBJ1-1, with D unresolved. Sequencing was done on a sample of PBMCs. CDR3 sequence reads: CASSYGGMNTEAFF. CDR3 in DNA: TGTGCCAGCAGCTATGGAGGAATGAACACTGAAGCTTTCTTT. The full variable domain, rest sourced from reference TRBV5-4 and TRBJ1-1, is ETGVTQSPTHLIKTRGQQVTLRCSSQSGHNTVSWYQQALGQGPQFIFQYYREEENGRGNFPPRFSGLQFPNYSSELNVNALELDDSALYLCASSYGGMNTEAFFGQGTRLTVV.